This T cell receptor beta chain was sequenced for a study of radiotherapy plus CTLA-4 blockade in lung cancer. The CDR3 loop spans 13 amino acids. V shed 8 bases and J shed 1 base, with 14 bases lying between them. Germline V lookup: CDR1 SQVTM, CDR2 ANQGSEA. Repertoires were generated with immunoSEQ multiplex PCR, while TCRdb's copy carries only in-frame clones and drops some. The sample has 95,000 to 150,000 clones; 70% to 90% are singletons. Specimen: peripheral blood, collected from a patient treated with radiotherapy plus ipilimumab. V usage is TRBV29-1 and J usage is TRBJ1-1; D is perhaps TRBD1 (6 bases). The sequence was obtained from a human donor with non-small cell lung cancer that progressed on radiotherapy plus ipilimumab. CDR3 bases: TGCAGCTCCAGAGGGGGGGGGAACACTGAAGCTTTCTTT. It is translated as CSSRGGGNTEAFF.